This T cell receptor beta chain was recorded in a study of identical twins (dated by TCRdb to 2015 to 2016). About the investigation overall: To test whether fetal clonotypes persist, the study used deep sequencing on TCR alpha and beta repertoires from monozygotic twins, unrelated adults of various ages, and cord blood. To rule out contamination, the twin experiments were replicated at different times with different library preparation protocols. Study-wide findings and limitations: Conclusions relied on cross-sectional statistical analysis, since the same donors could not be followed over many years. Compared with coincidental sharing between unrelated individuals, an excess of low generation-probability sequences was observed among out-of-frame TCR alpha sequences shared between twins. Invariant T cells such as MAIT and iNKT could partly confound zero-insertion analyses, although diverse VJ usage argued against such confounding for most clonotypes. Abundant cord blood beta clonotypes carried fewer insertions; young adult naive repertoires showed a weaker similar trend, while memory repertoires showed none. In monozygotic twins, recombination models systematically underestimated out-of-frame TCR alpha sharing, but the models matched the sharing seen between unrelated individuals. In beta out-of-frame sequences, excess twin sharing was weaker, because having fewer shared sequences lowered the signal-to-noise ratio.

All donors were healthy Caucasians. Three pairs of female monozygotic twins, all aged roughly 18 to 29 years, were included in the twin cohort. Peripheral blood mononuclear cells were the source from which RNA for the TCR libraries was isolated. CDR1 is given as MDHEN and CDR2 as SYDVKM, both from the germline V gene. There are 16 amino acids in the CDR3, from cysteine to phenylalanine inclusive. Only CDR3 DNA is held: 48 bases, read in frame from base 1. The junction shows trimming of 3 bases on V and 0 bases on J, and the gene matches do not reach 5 bases of it. Library creation used 5' RACE. For sequencing, an Illumina HiSeq 2000 was employed. Template switching introduced a universal primer binding site; the final cDNA contained a unique molecular identifier, enabling accurate counting of TCR cDNA molecules. First-strand cDNA for TCR alpha and beta chains was synthesized from specific primers in the conserved constant-segment region. Each cDNA library was double barcoded, with a SMART-Mk sample barcode plus Illumina barcodes, to control for contamination. Two successive PCR steps introduced TruSeq adapter sequences along with Illumina sample barcodes. TCR alpha and beta cDNA libraries were sequenced on the Illumina HiSeq platform with custom primers. Per the source publication's procedure: Unique molecular identifiers were extracted from raw reads with MiGEC, and CDR3 positions were determined with MiXCR. Recombination models were inferred per individual with the repgenHMM and IGoR tools using an EM algorithm. The tcR package in R was used for shared clonotype analysis, with sharing normalized by the product of cloneset sizes. Out-of-frame nonproductive sequences were analyzed to study raw recombination free of thymic and clonal selection effects. TCRdb reanalyzed the raw reads on its own, using fastp at Q25 for trimming and MiXCR for clone calling, and kept in-frame beta chains. Each CDR3 protein gets just one entry, which takes the most common genes and DNA from the rows behind it. For this entry, the V and J calls and clone size follow TCRdb and not the study's own pipeline. The table for this sample lists fewer than 650,000 distinct CDR3 sequences; roughly 6.6% of them were counted only once. Of the sample, less than 2% is held by the ten largest clones.

In the case of this clonotype: What antigen it recognizes has not been identified. Base qualities are not provided; no much larger clone lies one nucleotide away.

The sample was also linked to a second study, of yellow fever vaccine responses in identical twins. That second publication adds: According to the authors, the vaccine-induced T cell response in identical twins seemed to be partly convergent and partly specific to each individual. In identical twins, the study followed T cell clones that responded to the vaccine with precision.

This TCR came from a woman aged 18 to 35 in good health. Recombination joined TRBV28 with TRBJ2-7, and 10 junction bases match TRBD2. Sequenced sample: PBMCs. The CDR3 reads as follows: CASSFWASGSSYEQYF. The DNA is as follows: TGTGCCAGCAGTTTTTGGGCTAGCGGGAGCTCCTACGAGCAGTACTTC.